This T cell receptor (beta chain) came from a study of OX40 agonist ivuxolimab in advanced cancers. Study-wide context: Intravenous ivuxolimab at 0.01 to 10 mg/kg was given to patients every 2 weeks. Patients were 82.7% male with ages about 23 to 90, mean around 61. It was permissible to have had prior anti-PD-1, anti-PD-L1 or anti-CTLA-4 therapy, and about 40% had some.

Measured with immunoSEQ multiplex PCR; TCRdb has only the in-frame clones, and not every one. This sample has approximately 78,000 clones, with around 88% found just once. This clone occurred a few times. The CDR3 has 15 amino acids. The germline CDR1 and CDR2 sequences are SEHNR and FQNEAQ (reference sequence). The V end was cut by 5 bases, the J end by 4 bases, with 15 bases between. The specimen was CD4+ or CD8+ T cells sorted from blood, collected in a trial of the OX40 agonist ivuxolimab. The clonotype was recovered from an adult with an advanced solid tumor such as melanoma, head and neck, liver or kidney cancer. The gene calls are TRBV7-9 and TRBJ1-5, with a weak D call TRBD1 (5 bases). Here the CDR3 DNA reads TGTGCCAGCAGCCCCGACGGTCAGGGAAATCAGCCCCAGCATTTT. Amino acid sequence: CASSPDGQGNQPQHF.